A single T cell receptor (beta chain) is shown here with its context. The antigen is not known. The sample originates from a study of shared clonotypes between healthy human individuals. Study conclusions and caveats: Shared across several donors were around 5% of the naive CD4 clonotypes.

V gave up 5 bases and J gave up 5 bases; unmatched junction bases: 6. This CDR3 has 16 residues. CDR1 is LNHDA, CDR2 SQIVND, per germline (reference sequence). Only CD45RO-negative cells positively selected for CCR7 counted as naive CD8 cells, so terminally differentiated effector memory CD45RA+ cells were excluded. Clones were read by immunoSEQ multiplex PCR, and TCRdb kept only the in-frame ones, dropping some. The table includes nearly 600,000 clones, around 95% detected once. The TCR originated in a woman aged 25-40 years in good health. The chain couples TRBV19 to TRBJ2-1; 13 bases match TRBD2. The material sequenced was naive CD8+ T cells sorted from blood. CDR3 amino acids: CASSPGLAGLDNEQFF. The DNA for the CDR3 is TGTGCCAGTAGTCCGGGACTAGCGGGATTAGACAATGAGCAGTTCTTC.